What follows are 20 T cell receptor beta chains derived from one specimen sequenced in a study of blood T cell repertoires in COVID-19. Repertoires were generated with immunoSEQ multiplex PCR, while TCRdb's copy carries only in-frame clones and drops some. The sample has 150,000 or so clones, approximately 86% seen once. Input material: peripheral blood. The receptors were gathered from a woman in her forties with COVID-19, enrolled during active disease.

The gene calls are TRBV29-1 and TRBJ1-1, with D hard to call. From germline, CDR1 is SQVTM and CDR2 ANQGSEA. This CDR3 is built from 11 residues. Trimming stripped 1 base from V and 11 bases from J, with 11 bases between. CDR3 region: CSVEGRNSAFF. The CDR3 DNA reads as TGCAGCGTTGAAGGCAGGAACTCTGCTTTCTTT.

The V and J genes are TRBV5-1 and TRBJ2-1; 12 bases are shared with TRBD1. The CDR3 is 15 residues long. CDR1 and CDR2 (germline): SGHRS, YFSETQ. J was trimmed by 6 bases and V by 4 bases; bases with no gene match: 5. Written as DNA, the CDR3 is TGCGCCAGCAGCCCGGGACAGGGGGCGCCCAATGAGCAGTTCTTC. As protein: CASSPGQGAPNEQFF. The full variable domain, rest sourced from reference TRBV5-1 and TRBJ2-1, is KAGVTQTPRYLIKTRGQQVTLSCSPISGHRSVSWYQQTPGQGLQFLFEYFSETQRNKGNFPGRFSGRQFSNSRSEMNVSTLELGDSALYLCASSPGQGAPNEQFFGPGTRLTVL.

A note on this clone: Additional DNA sequences in this sample encode the identical CDR3. V and J are TRBV7-9 and TRBJ2-7; D might be TRBD2 (7 bases). The CDR3 loop spans 14 amino acids. Trimming removed 3 bases at V and 4 bases at J, with 13 bases between. The V gene's germline CDR1 is SEHNR and CDR2 FQNEAQ (reference sequence). The CDR3 here is CASSLAGGRYEQYV. The CDR3 region has the DNA TGTGCCAGCAGCTTGGCCGGGGGGCGTTACGAGCAGTACGTC.

V gene TRBV11-2 combines with J gene TRBJ2-2; no clear D. Germline assignment: CDR1 SGHAT and CDR2 FQNNGV. The CDR3 has 12 amino acids. V gave up 1 base and J gave up 6 bases, with 3 bases separating them. In nucleotides, the CDR3 is TGTGCCAGCAGCTTAGCGGCCGGGGAGCTGTTTTTT. This translates into CASSLAAGELFF.

This clone was counted once. This CDR3 reads CASDSLNEQFF. The DNA for the CDR3 is TGTGCCAGCGACTCATTGAATGAGCAGTTCTTC. V and J are TRBV28 and TRBJ2-1; D gene ambiguous. The CDR3 is made up of 11 amino acids. The ends were cut back, 8 bases at V and 7 bases at J, with 9 bases in the middle. CDR1 MDHEN and CDR2 SYDVKM come from the germline V gene.

V usage is TRBV18 and J usage is TRBJ2-1, with 8 nucleotides matching TRBD1. V lost 3 bases to trimming and J lost 12 bases; unmatched junction nucleotides: 13. The CDR3 has 15 amino acids. The germline V gene has CDR1 KGHSH and CDR2 LQKENI. CDR3 amino acids: CASSPGTGPFVVQFF. The CDR3 DNA is TGTGCCAGCTCACCCGGGACAGGTCCCTTCGTGGTGCAGTTCTTC.

The chain recombines TRBV25-1 with TRBJ1-2, with TRBD1 identical over 8 bases. Per the germline V gene, CDR1 is MGHDK and CDR2 is SYGVNS. V lost 7 bases to trimming and J lost 4 bases; unmatched junction nucleotides: 5. The CDR3 has 13 residues. The chain's CDR3 is CASKTDRGYGYTF. In nucleotides, the CDR3 is TGTGCCAGCAAAACCGACAGGGGCTATGGCTACACCTTC.

The chain employs TRBV6-1 and TRBJ2-1, with D possibly matching TRBD1 (6 bases). The CDR3 has 16 amino acids. The V end lost 3 bases, the J end lost 2 bases, and 14 bases lay between the germline ends. Germline lookup yields CDR1 MNHNS and CDR2 SASEGT. The CDR3: CASSDWTDSAYNEQFF. CDR3 in DNA: TGTGCCAGCAGTGATTGGACAGATTCAGCCTACAATGAGCAGTTCTTC.

The chain carries TRBV9 and TRBJ2-3, with no clear D. The CDR3 runs to 12 residues. The germline V gene has CDR1 SGDLS and CDR2 YYNGEE. V lost 5 bases, J lost 3 bases, and 7 bases lay in between. CDR3: CASRALTDTQYF. The CDR3 region has the DNA TGTGCCAGCAGGGCTTTGACAGATACGCAGTATTTT.

The chain recombines TRBV2 with TRBJ1-5, with D possibly TRBD1 on 6 matching bases. Germline CDR1 and CDR2: SNHLY and FYNNEI. This CDR3 is 15 amino acids long. V was shortened by 6 bases and J by 3 bases, with 15 bases between the two germline ends. The CDR3 here is CASRRGGVDNQPQHF. The CDR3 coding sequence is TGTGCCAGCAGGAGGGGGGGGGTAGACAATCAGCCCCAGCATTTT.

The chain couples TRBV7-9 to TRBJ2-5; D might be TRBD2 (6 bases). The germline gives CDR1 SEHNR, CDR2 FQNEAQ (reference sequence). V was clipped by 3 bases and J by 4 bases, with 15 bases between them. There are 15 residues in the CDR3. The CDR3 region is CASSLPAGLSETQYF. CDR3 bases: TGTGCCAGCAGCTTGCCCGCGGGACTTTCAGAGACCCAGTACTTC.

In the case of this clone: At the DNA level, this CDR3 is encoded by other sequences in the same sample as well. The rearrangement joins TRBV2 to TRBJ2-5, with D uncertain. The germline gives CDR1 SNHLY, CDR2 FYNNEI. V was shortened by 5 bases and J by 2 bases, with 3 bases between the two germline ends. The CDR3 sequence is 11 residues long. Here the CDR3 reads CASSLQETQYF. DNA for the CDR3: TGTGCCAGCAGTCTACAAGAGACCCAGTACTTC. Complete variable domain (other parts from reference TRBV2 and TRBJ2-5): EPEVTQTPSHQVTQMGQEVILRCVPISNHLYFYWYRQILGQKVEFLVSFYNNEISEKSEIFDDQFSVERPDGSNFTLKIRSTKLEDSAMYFCASSLQETQYFGPGTRLLVL.

The chain has TRBV6-2 or TRBV6-3 and TRBJ2-1; 11 bases line up with TRBD2. Per germline, CDR1 MNHEY and CDR2 SVGEGT. The CDR3 extends over 19 amino acids. After removal of 1 base from V and 0 bases from J, the junction contained 8 bases not matched to a gene. The CDR3 is CASSYYLAGGGSSYNEQFF. The CDR3 coding sequence is TGTGCCAGCAGTTACTACCTAGCGGGAGGTGGAAGCTCCTACAATGAGCAGTTCTTC.

This clone has just one count. The V gene is TRBV5-1, the J gene TRBJ2-5, with 13 positions matching TRBD2. Germline V gene data show CDR1 as SGHRS and CDR2 as YFSETQ. This CDR3 region has 15 residues. Unmatched junction bases numbered 1, after V lost 3 bases and J lost 2 bases. CDR3 protein: CASSWGLAGQETQYF. The CDR3, as DNA: TGCGCCAGCAGCTGGGGACTAGCGGGACAAGAGACCCAGTACTTC.

The CDR3 loop reads CAWGPWARTEAFF. CDR3 coding DNA: TGTGCCTGGGGGCCCTGGGCTCGGACTGAAGCTTTCTTT. This chain connects TRBV30 to TRBJ1-1; D not certain. The length of the CDR3 is 13 residues. CDR1 is GTSNPN, CDR2 SVGIG, per germline (reference sequence). The ends were cut back, 5 bases at V and 5 bases at J, with 15 bases in the middle.

The chain has TRBV3-1 (or the pseudogene TRBV3-2) and TRBJ1-2, with 9 nucleotides matching TRBD1. This CDR3 is 13 amino acids long. V lost 7 bases to trimming and J lost 5 bases; unmatched junction nucleotides: 5. The germline V gene encodes CDR1 LGHDT and CDR2 YNNKEL (reference sequence). The DNA of the CDR3 is TGTGCCAGCACCACGGGGACAGGGTATGGCTACACCTTC. Its translation: CASTTGTGYGYTF.

This chain links TRBV5-6 with TRBJ1-4, with D perhaps TRBD1 (5 bases). This CDR3 comprises 14 residues. V lost 2 bases and J lost 8, with 13 bases in between. Germline V gene sequence: CDR1 SGHDT, CDR2 YYEEEE. The CDR3 nucleotides read TGTGCCAGCAGCTTCGGGGGATTTGGCGAAAAACTGTTTTTT. This sequence encodes CASSFGGFGEKLFF. Looking up the rest from reference TRBV5-6 and TRBJ1-4 gives the full variable domain: DAGVTQSPTHLIKTRGQQVTLRCSPKSGHDTVSWYQQALGQGPQFIFQYYEEEERQRGNFPDRFSGHQFPNYSSELNVNALLLGDSALYLCASSFGGFGEKLFFGSGTQLSVL.

V and J are TRBV30 and TRBJ2-1, with D possibly being TRBD2 (5 bases). This CDR3 has 15 residues. In germline, CDR1 is GTSNPN, CDR2 SVGIG (reference sequence). V was trimmed by 2 bases and J by 0 bases, leaving 11 bases between them. CDR3 DNA: TGTGCCTGGAGTTTGCTTGGGAGCTCCTACAATGAGCAGTTCTTC. Encoded protein: CAWSLLGSSYNEQFF.

The CDR3 reads CASSQSGQLEAFF. In DNA form, the CDR3 reads TGTGCCAGCAGCCAATCTGGACAGCTTGAAGCTTTCTTT. The chain recombines TRBV6-5 with TRBJ1-1; tentatively, D is TRBD1 (6 bases). Germline V CDR1 and CDR2: MNHEY, SVGAGI. Deletions cut 6 bases from V and 7 bases from J, with 15 bases between. This CDR3 is built from 13 residues.

The V and J genes are TRBV27 and TRBJ2-1; TRBD2 matches at 15 bases. The CDR3 is 18 amino acids. Trimming took 4 bases from V and 0 from J; bases not matched to a gene: 4. The V gene's germline CDR1 is MNHEY and CDR2 SMNVEV (reference sequence). CDR3 nucleotide sequence: TGTGCCAGCAGTTCAGGACTAGCGGGGGGGCCCTCCTACAATGAGCAGTTCTTC. It is translated as CASSSGLAGGPSYNEQFF.